The 17 T cell receptor beta chains in this list originate from one sample, sequenced in a study of identical twins. TCRdb called the 5' RACE reads again in MiXCR, with one record for every CDR3 protein. The top ten hold 0.8% to 1% of the sample, which has 400,000 to 550,000 distinct CDR3 sequences, 22% seen once. These data were also filed under a second study, of T cells expressing NK-cell markers.

The sequenced material came from CD4+ T cells sorted from blood. All receptors derive from a woman in her late teens or twenties in good health.

The chain joins TRBV30 to TRBJ2-2; no clear D gene. The CDR3 consists of 11 residues. The V and J ends lost 2 bases and 7 bases respectively, with 5 bases between them. Germline loops: CDR1 GTSNPN, CDR2 SVGIG (reference sequence). This CDR3 is CAWSRSGELFF. The CDR3 DNA follows: TGTGCCTGGAGTAGAAGCGGGGAGCTGTTTTTT.

The rearrangement joins TRBV7-9 to TRBJ1-1, with no clear D. The CDR3 sequence is 13 residues long. Looked up from germline, CDR1 is SEHNR and CDR2 is FQNEAQ (reference sequence). The V end lost 3 bases, the J end lost 5 bases, and 10 bases lay between the germline ends. The CDR3 reads CASSFLSGTEAFF. CDR3 DNA: TGTGCCAGCAGCTTTCTATCTGGAACTGAAGCTTTCTTT.

This clonotype was observed many times. The chain couples TRBV20-1 to TRBJ2-7; TRBD1 agrees at 9 bases. Trimming at V came to 1 base and at J to 5 bases, leaving 12 bases not matched to a gene. Germline V gene sequence: CDR1 DFQATT, CDR2 SNEGSKA (reference sequence). This CDR3 is built from 16 residues. The CDR3 DNA is TGCAGTGCTAGAGCCCTCCGGGACAGGGTACTCAACGAGCAGTACTTC. Translated, it gives CSARALRDRVLNEQYF.

V is TRBV27 and J is TRBJ2-3; a possible D gene is TRBD2 (6 bases). The CDR3 covers 14 residues. V was shortened by 3 bases and J by 4 bases, with 11 bases between the two germline ends. Looked up from germline, CDR1 is MNHEY and CDR2 is SMNVEV (reference sequence). The CDR3 here is CASSFIRLADTQYF. The CDR3 region has the DNA TGTGCCAGCAGTTTTATCCGACTAGCAGATACGCAGTATTTT.

This clonotype showed up just a few times. The chain is built from TRBV12-3 or TRBV12-4 and TRBJ2-1; 11 nucleotides line up with TRBD2. The V and J ends lost 3 bases and 7 bases, in that order; junction bases with no gene match: 5. This CDR3 region has 15 residues. CDR3 sequence (DNA): TGTGCCAGCAGTTTTATAGCGGGAGGGGATAATGAGCAGTTCTTC. This encodes CASSFIAGGDNEQFF.

This clonotype has a handful of counts. The chain links TRBV4-3 to TRBJ2-1; 7 bases align to TRBD1. The trim removed 2 bases at V and 6 bases at J, leaving 10 bases unmatched. CDR3 length equals 16 residues. From germline, CDR1 is LGHNA and CDR2 YSLEER. For the CDR3, the DNA is TGCGCCAGCAGCCAACCCGACAGGGCCCTTCGCAATGAGCAGTTCTTC. Translating gives CASSQPDRALRNEQFF.

This clonotype was detected a few times. The J gene is TRBJ2-5, the V gene TRBV30, with D perhaps matching TRBD1 (7 bases). V dropped 3 bases and J dropped 7 bases, with 12 bases sitting between them. The length of the CDR3 is 12 residues. CDR1 GTSNPN and CDR2 SVGIG come from the germline V gene (reference sequence). CDR3 in DNA: TGTGCCTGGAGCAACAGGGGAGGGACCCAGTACTTC. Encoded protein: CAWSNRGGTQYF.

This clonotype was seen only a few times. The chain is built from TRBV27 and TRBJ2-7; 7 bases line up with TRBD1. V lost 5 bases and J lost 7; bases outside the gene matches: 8. The CDR3 consists of 13 residues. Germline CDR1 and CDR2: MNHEY and SMNVEV (reference sequence). In nucleotides, the CDR3 is TGTGCCAGCAGTCTGACAGGGATAGGGGAGCAGTACTTC. Its translation is CASSLTGIGEQYF.

The table lists this clonotype with a few counts. J is TRBJ2-3 and V is TRBV5-5; no reliable D call. The ends were cut back, 1 base at V and 2 bases at J, with 8 bases in the middle. Germline loops: CDR1 SGHKS, CDR2 YYEKEE (reference sequence). This CDR3 has 14 residues. CDR3: CASSLITTTDTQYF. The CDR3, as DNA: TGTGCCAGCAGCTTGATAACGACCACAGATACGCAGTATTTT.

The chain joins TRBV19 to TRBJ2-2; D gene unclear. V gave up 7 bases and J gave up 6 bases, with 15 bases separating them. CDR3 length: 14 amino acids. Germline-derived CDR1 and CDR2 are LNHDA and SQIVND (reference sequence). The DNA of the CDR3 is TGTGCCAGTAAGGAGAATCGAGCTTCCGGGGAGCTGTTTTTT. Its translation is CASKENRASGELFF.

A few counts support this clonotype. This chain links TRBV12-3 or TRBV12-4 with TRBJ2-1; D gene uncertain. The CDR3 consists of 12 residues. Trimming stripped 6 bases from V and 10 bases from J, with 13 bases between. The CDR3 bases are TGTGCCAGCAGCCCCTCGTTGGGGGAGCAGTTCTTC. Residues: CASSPSLGEQFF.

The DNA for the CDR3 is TGTGCCACCAGCAGAGATCGGACTCTTAGACGGGAGCAGTTCTTC. Protein: CATSRDRTLRREQFF. The rearrangement links TRBV15 to TRBJ2-1; weak D call: TRBD2 (5 bases). Germline values: CDR1 LNHNV, CDR2 YYDKDF (reference sequence). The CDR3 loop spans 15 amino acids. Trimming shortened V by 0 bases and J by 10 bases, and 16 bases separated the two germline ends.

This clonotype was seen only a few times. V is TRBV27 and J is TRBJ2-3; 15 bases align to TRBD2. The CDR3 extends over 18 amino acids. J gave up 0 bases and V 5 bases, and 6 bases lay outside the gene matches. Germline values: CDR1 MNHEY, CDR2 SMNVEV (reference sequence). The CDR3 DNA is TGTGCCAGCAGTCGCGGGACTAGCGGGAGGCAGAGCACAGATACGCAGTATTTT. It specifies CASSRGTSGRQSTDTQYF.

The CDR3 here is CASSGLAGSEQFF. The CDR3, as DNA: TGCGCCAGCAGCGGACTAGCGGGAAGCGAGCAGTTCTTC. The rearrangement uses TRBV10-1 and TRBJ2-1, with 12 bases identical to TRBD2. CDR3 length equals 13 residues. Unmatched junction bases numbered 4, after V lost 6 bases and J lost 10 bases. Germline assignment: CDR1 WNHNN and CDR2 SYGVQD (reference sequence).

V is TRBV24-1 and J is TRBJ2-1; TRBD2 aligns across 9 bases. The V gene end was trimmed by 3 bases and the J gene end by 8 bases; junction bases not matched to a gene: 7. The CDR3 sequence is 15 residues long. Germline assignment: CDR1 KGHDR and CDR2 SFDVKD. As DNA, the CDR3 is TGTGCCACCAGTGATCCTAAGCGGGGGGCCTATGAGCAGTTCTTC. It codes for CATSDPKRGAYEQFF.

The sample holds one count of this clonotype. Written as DNA, the CDR3 is TGTGCCAGCAGGCCCGCGGGGCCCAACACCGGGGAGCTGTTTTTT. The encoded protein is CASRPAGPNTGELFF. V gene TRBV11-3 combines with J gene TRBJ2-2; possibly TRBD2 for D (6 bases). Germline CDR1 reads SGHNT; CDR2 reads YENEEA. The CDR3 loop spans 15 amino acids. V gave up 6 bases and J gave up 2 bases, with 13 bases separating them.

The table lists this clonotype with a few counts. The V call is TRBV2, the J call TRBJ2-5, with D maybe TRBD1 (6 bases). There are 15 residues in the CDR3. CDR1 and CDR2 (germline): SNHLY, FYNNEI. V lost 4 bases, J lost 3 bases, and 15 bases lay in between. The CDR3 sequence: CASSVLYRAEETQYF. The CDR3 coding sequence is TGTGCCAGCAGTGTCTTGTACAGGGCCGAAGAGACCCAGTACTTC.